This record looks at one T cell receptor (beta chain) sequence and its context. Its antigen is not identified. Germline CDR1 MNHEY, CDR2 SVGEGT. Deletions cut 5 bases from V and 13 bases from J, with 18 bases between. The CDR3 is 13 residues long. The authors ran a second PCR of about 6 to 11 cycles using a sample-barcoded 5' primer and a J-beta primer mix. One entry per CDR3 protein, called by TCRdb with MiXCR from the 5' RACE reads. The sample records about 1,400,000 distinct CDR3 sequences, around 55% being singletons. The data stem from a study of blood T cells in healthy people across ages. Drawn from each donor were ten milliliters of peripheral blood. Study-wide results and caveats: Estimates based on one million T cells were treated as lower bounds. Researchers report that TCR beta diversity correlated strongly with naive T cell percentage. Diversity was higher, and naive CD4+ cells more numerous, in long-lived donors than in aged donors.

This sequence originates from a man between 18 and 29 years old in good health. Sequencing was carried out using blood. The rearrangement uses TRBV6-2 or TRBV6-3 and TRBJ2-4; D may be TRBD2 (5 bases). CDR3 protein: CASSTGLYNEQYF. DNA of the CDR3: TGTGCCAGCAGTACCGGACTCTACAATGAGCAGTACTTC.